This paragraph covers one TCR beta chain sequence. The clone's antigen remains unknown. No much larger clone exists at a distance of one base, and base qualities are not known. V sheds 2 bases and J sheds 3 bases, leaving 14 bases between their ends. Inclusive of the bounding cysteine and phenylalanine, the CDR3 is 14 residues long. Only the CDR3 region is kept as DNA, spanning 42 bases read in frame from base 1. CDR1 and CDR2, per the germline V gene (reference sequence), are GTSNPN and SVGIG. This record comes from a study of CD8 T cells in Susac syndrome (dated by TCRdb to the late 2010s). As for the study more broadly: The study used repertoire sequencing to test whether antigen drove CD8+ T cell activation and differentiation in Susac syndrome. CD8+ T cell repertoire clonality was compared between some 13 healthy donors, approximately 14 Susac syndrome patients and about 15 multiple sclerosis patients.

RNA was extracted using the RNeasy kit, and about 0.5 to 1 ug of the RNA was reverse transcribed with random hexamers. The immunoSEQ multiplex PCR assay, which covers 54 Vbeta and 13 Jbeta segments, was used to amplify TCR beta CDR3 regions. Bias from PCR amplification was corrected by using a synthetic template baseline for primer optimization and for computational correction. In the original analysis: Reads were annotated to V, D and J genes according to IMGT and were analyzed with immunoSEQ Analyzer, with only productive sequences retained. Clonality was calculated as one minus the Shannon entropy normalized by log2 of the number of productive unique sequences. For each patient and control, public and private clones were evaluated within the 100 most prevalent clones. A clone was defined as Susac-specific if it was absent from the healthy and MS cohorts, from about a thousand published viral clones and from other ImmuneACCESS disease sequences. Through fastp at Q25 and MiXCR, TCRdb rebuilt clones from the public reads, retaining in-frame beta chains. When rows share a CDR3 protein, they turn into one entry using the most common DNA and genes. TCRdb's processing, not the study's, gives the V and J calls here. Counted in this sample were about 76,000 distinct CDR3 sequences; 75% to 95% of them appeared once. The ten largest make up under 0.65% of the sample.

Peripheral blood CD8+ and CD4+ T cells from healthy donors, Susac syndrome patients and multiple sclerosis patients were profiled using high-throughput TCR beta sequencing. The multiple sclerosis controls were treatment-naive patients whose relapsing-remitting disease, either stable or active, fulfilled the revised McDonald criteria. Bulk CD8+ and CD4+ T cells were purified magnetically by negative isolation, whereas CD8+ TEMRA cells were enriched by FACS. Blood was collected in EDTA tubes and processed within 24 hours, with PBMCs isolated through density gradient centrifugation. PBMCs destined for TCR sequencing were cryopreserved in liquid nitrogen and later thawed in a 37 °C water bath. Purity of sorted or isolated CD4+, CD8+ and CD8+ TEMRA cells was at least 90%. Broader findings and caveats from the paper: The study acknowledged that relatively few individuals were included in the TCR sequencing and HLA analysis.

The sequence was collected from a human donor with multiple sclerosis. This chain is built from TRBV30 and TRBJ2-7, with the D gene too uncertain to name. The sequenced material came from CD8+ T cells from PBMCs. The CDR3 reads CAWSTQRLDYEQYF. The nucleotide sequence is TGTGCCTGGAGTACTCAGAGGTTGGACTACGAGCAGTACTTC. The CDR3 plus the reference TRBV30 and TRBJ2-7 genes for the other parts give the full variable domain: SQTIHQWPATLVQPVGSPLSLECTVEGTSNPNLYWYRQAAGRGLQLLFYSVGIGQISSEVPQNLSASRPQDRQFILSSKKLLLSDSGFYLCAWSTQRLDYEQYFGPGTRLTVT.